Listed below are T cell receptor beta chains from one sample, sequenced in a study of blood T cell repertoires in COVID-19. Profiled with immunoSEQ multiplex PCR; TCRdb holds only in-frame clones, not every one. The sample contains about 220,000 clones, about 79% of which appear only once. Sequenced material: PBMCs or T cells enriched from blood (not recorded which). These receptors were obtained from a middle-aged woman with acute COVID-19. The CDR3 runs from the conserved cysteine through the conserved F or W. Fields, in order: V gene, clone size, J gene, D gene, CDR3 protein, CDR3 DNA. The D gene is left open where the match is weak. The size field is filled for only some rows; it gives once, few, many or a size class.

v_gene: TRBV5-8; abundance: .; j_gene: TRBJ2-3; d_gene: .; CDR3aa: CASQSWADTQYF; CDR3nt: TGTGCCAGCCAGTCCTGGGCGGATACGCAGTATTTT
v_gene: TRBV10-2; abundance: few; j_gene: TRBJ1-1; d_gene: .; CDR3aa: CATSLVNTEAFF; CDR3nt: TGCGCCACCTCACTTGTCAACACTGAAGCTTTCTTT
v_gene: TRBV28; abundance: .; j_gene: TRBJ1-5; d_gene: .; CDR3aa: CASSFTGYSNQPQHF; CDR3nt: TGTGCCAGCAGTTTTACAGGGTATAGCAATCAGCCCCAGCATTTT
v_gene: TRBV29-1; abundance: few; j_gene: TRBJ2-7; d_gene: TRBD2; CDR3aa: CSVGGGLAGLVEQYF; CDR3nt: TGCAGCGTTGGGGGCGGGCTAGCGGGACTAGTCGAGCAGTACTTC
v_gene: TRBV3-1/TRBV3-2; abundance: once; j_gene: TRBJ1-2; d_gene: .; CDR3aa: CASSERHGGGNYGYTF; CDR3nt: TGTGCCAGCAGCGAAAGGCACGGGGGTGGAAACTATGGCTACACCTTC
v_gene: TRBV30; abundance: .; j_gene: TRBJ1-4; d_gene: .; CDR3aa: CAWSVIRDEKLFF; CDR3nt: TGTGCCTGGAGTGTCATTCGGGATGAAAAACTGTTTTTT
v_gene: TRBV18; abundance: .; j_gene: TRBJ1-1; d_gene: .; CDR3aa: CASSPNKESEAFF; CDR3nt: TGTGCCAGCTCACCGAACAAAGAATCTGAAGCTTTCTTT
v_gene: TRBV4-2; abundance: .; j_gene: TRBJ1-5; d_gene: .; CDR3aa: CASSQDGQGGQPQHF; CDR3nt: TGTGCCAGCAGCCAAGATGGCCAGGGTGGCCAGCCCCAGCATTTT
v_gene: TRBV2; abundance: .; j_gene: TRBJ1-6; d_gene: TRBD1; CDR3aa: CASLDRGNSPLHF; CDR3nt: TGTGCCAGCTTGGACAGGGGTAATTCACCCCTCCACTTT
v_gene: TRBV5-1; abundance: once; j_gene: TRBJ2-7; d_gene: TRBD2; CDR3aa: CASSLAPSGGVIIYEQYF; CDR3nt: TGCGCCAGCAGCTTGGCACCTAGCGGGGGGGTGATTATCTACGAGCAGTACTTC
v_gene: TRBV3-1/TRBV3-2; abundance: .; j_gene: TRBJ1-3; d_gene: .; CDR3aa: CASSQSPNTIYF; CDR3nt: TGTGCCAGCAGCCAGAGCCCAAACACCATATATTTT
v_gene: TRBV5-4; abundance: .; j_gene: TRBJ2-1; d_gene: .; CDR3aa: CASSSGAENEQFF; CDR3nt: TGTGCCAGCAGCAGCGGTGCCGAGAATGAGCAGTTCTTC
v_gene: TRBV6-5; abundance: .; j_gene: TRBJ2-7; d_gene: .; CDR3aa: CASSYRDSYEQYF; CDR3nt: TGTGCCAGCAGTTACCGCGACAGCTACGAGCAGTACTTC
v_gene: TRBV6-5; abundance: .; j_gene: TRBJ1-2; d_gene: TRBD1; CDR3aa: CASSLNGQGGGYTF; CDR3nt: TGTGCCAGCAGCCTAAACGGACAGGGGGGAGGCTACACCTTC
v_gene: TRBV5-1; abundance: .; j_gene: TRBJ2-5; d_gene: TRBD2; CDR3aa: CASQLTGGGRETQYF; CDR3nt: TGCGCCAGCCAACTCACGGGAGGGGGGAGAGAGACCCAGTACTTC
v_gene: TRBV28; abundance: few; j_gene: TRBJ2-1; d_gene: TRBD2; CDR3aa: CAIQTSGGRYNEQFF; CDR3nt: TGTGCCATCCAGACTAGCGGGGGGCGTTACAATGAGCAGTTCTTC
v_gene: TRBV28; abundance: .; j_gene: TRBJ1-2; d_gene: .; CDR3aa: CASNHSGLYGYTF; CDR3nt: TGTGCCAGCAACCACTCGGGGTTATATGGCTACACCTTC
v_gene: TRBV5-8; abundance: .; j_gene: TRBJ1-4; d_gene: .; CDR3aa: CASSVDSRYEKLFF; CDR3nt: TGTGCCAGCAGCGTAGACAGTCGCTATGAAAAACTGTTTTTT
v_gene: TRBV28; abundance: .; j_gene: TRBJ2-7; d_gene: .; CDR3aa: CASSRARGAYEQYF; CDR3nt: TGTGCCAGCAGTCGGGCCAGGGGCGCCTACGAGCAGTACTTC
v_gene: TRBV5-4; abundance: once; j_gene: TRBJ2-7; d_gene: TRBD1; CDR3aa: CASSKTGIDYEQYF; CDR3nt: TGTGCCAGCAGCAAGACAGGGATCGACTACGAGCAGTACTTC
v_gene: TRBV19; abundance: few; j_gene: TRBJ2-5; d_gene: TRBD2; CDR3aa: CASSMSLRGGRETQYF; CDR3nt: TGTGCCAGTAGTATGTCTTTGCGGGGGGGCCGGGAGACCCAGTACTTC
v_gene: TRBV10-3; abundance: .; j_gene: TRBJ1-2; d_gene: TRBD1; CDR3aa: CAISAQGDGYTF; CDR3nt: TGTGCCATCAGTGCACAGGGGGATGGCTACACCTTC
v_gene: TRBV30; abundance: .; j_gene: TRBJ1-2; d_gene: TRBD1; CDR3aa: CAWSDGTGGGYTF; CDR3nt: TGTGCCTGGAGTGACGGGACAGGAGGTGGCTACACCTTC
v_gene: TRBV5-1; abundance: .; j_gene: TRBJ1-1; d_gene: TRBD1; CDR3aa: CASSLAGTVEAFF; CDR3nt: TGCGCCAGCAGCTTGGCCGGGACAGTTGAAGCTTTCTTT
v_gene: TRBV27; abundance: once; j_gene: TRBJ1-1; d_gene: .; CDR3aa: CASSYGVDTEAFF; CDR3nt: TGTGCCAGCAGTTACGGGGTGGACACTGAAGCTTTCTTT
v_gene: TRBV19; abundance: .; j_gene: TRBJ2-6; d_gene: TRBD1; CDR3aa: CASSVGTGVGGANVLTF; CDR3nt: TGTGCCAGTAGTGTGGGGACAGGGGTAGGTGGGGCCAACGTCCTGACTTTC
v_gene: TRBV5-6; abundance: .; j_gene: TRBJ2-1; d_gene: .; CDR3aa: CASSLGQWYNEQFF; CDR3nt: TGTGCCAGCAGCTTGGGGCAGTGGTACAATGAGCAGTTCTTC